The rows below give T cell receptor beta chains drawn from one sample of a study of low-dose radiotherapy and immunotherapy resistance in tumors. TCRdb reprocessed the reads via MiXCR and lists one record per CDR3 protein. The sample gives about 60,000 distinct CDR3 sequences, about a quarter of which show up once; approximately 7.2% is in the top ten. Material: PBMCs, obtained after low-dose radiotherapy plus immunotherapy. All receptors derive from a male donor with prostate cancer. Both conserved end residues are part of each CDR3. Each record gives: clone size, V gene, J gene, CDR3 protein. The size field is filled for only some rows; it gives once, few, many or a size class.

-,TRBV4-2,TRBJ2-3,CASSQSSAAGGVTDTQYF
many,TRBV6-1,TRBJ2-7,CASRNPGQSQNEQYF
many,TRBV5-4,TRBJ1-6,CASSLDLSGSNSPLHF
many,TRBV6-2/TRBV6-3,TRBJ2-2,CASNGGTGELFF
many,TRBV4-3,TRBJ2-3,CASSQAVAFADTQYF
few,TRBV5-1,TRBJ2-1,CASSSSRDISNEQFF
few,TRBV2,TRBJ2-6,CASRGQNSGANVLTF
many,TRBV10-3,TRBJ2-5,CAISESGGREETQYF
many,TRBV7-2,TRBJ2-3,CASSTRTGGSGTDTQYF
many,TRBV30,TRBJ2-1,CAWRDFWGETYNEQFF
many,TRBV7-8,TRBJ2-2,CASRGLANTGELFF
many,TRBV10-2,TRBJ2-5,CASSWTATETQYF
-,TRBV6-6,TRBJ2-7,CASSYRGQGKRQYF
many,TRBV21-1,TRBJ2-2,CASSRLAGGIGTGELFF
many,TRBV6-6,TRBJ2-7,CASNQPAGSYEQYF
many,TRBV29-1,TRBJ2-3,CSVEGTSGREGTDTQYF
many,TRBV12-3/TRBV12-4,TRBJ1-3,CASSPRGVSGNTIYF
many,TRBV5-1,TRBJ2-3,CASSGGGSTRGTDTQYF
-,TRBV7-6,TRBJ2-7,CASSLGLQPLGEQYF
many,TRBV3-1,TRBJ2-1,CASSPPASGWGEQFF
few,TRBV29-1,TRBJ2-1,CSVETTNEQFF
-,TRBV20-1,TRBJ2-7,CSASATRTATYEQYF
-,TRBV6-6,TRBJ2-7,CASSLGWSYEQYF
many,TRBV2,TRBJ2-3,CASSRDFSTDTQYF
many,TRBV7-2,TRBJ2-7,CASSPGGHSTYEQYF
many,TRBV10-3,TRBJ2-1,CAILDPPSSYNEQFF
many,TRBV7-9,TRBJ2-5,CASSSDAFQYF
many,TRBV3-1,TRBJ2-7,CASSPPRTGGRSYEQYF
few,TRBV19,TRBJ2-3,CASSNLAVSTDTQYF
-,TRBV12-3/TRBV12-4,TRBJ2-1,CASSLVAGVSQIDEQFF
many,TRBV12-3/TRBV12-4,TRBJ2-7,CASSLSGGGYEQYF
many,TRBV9,TRBJ2-7,CASSLNVGEDYEQYF
many,TRBV19,TRBJ2-2,CASSRLAGDITGELFF
many,TRBV27,TRBJ2-1,CASRSPGASSYNEQFF
many,TRBV5-1,TRBJ2-1,CASSLGQGPSYNEQFF
many,TRBV5-5,TRBJ2-4,CASSAAGQGSAKNIQYF
many,TRBV9,TRBJ2-3,CASSVAQPGSGTDTQYF
many,TRBV6-1,TRBJ1-2,CASSEGSGDGDRYTF
many,TRBV9,TRBJ1-1,CASSPSPGTGMDTEAFF
many,TRBV6-1,TRBJ2-7,CASSEARGWGSAEQYF
few,TRBV28,TRBJ2-7,CAAPRTDTYEQYF
many,TRBV11-2,TRBJ2-5,CASSLSGSGKETQYF
many,TRBV10-3,TRBJ1-5,CAAGQADSYNQPQHF
few,TRBV28,TRBJ2-4,CASVRGTENIQYF
many,TRBV7-8,TRBJ2-7,CASSSQSTYEQYF
-,TRBV2,TRBJ2-1,CASSAGTSGKAWEQFF
many,TRBV4-2,TRBJ2-5,CASSHGLASGPQETQYF
many,TRBV2,TRBJ2-1,CAGGEWAREQFF
-,TRBV7-7,TRBJ2-5,CASSTDIGKTQYF
-,TRBV3-1,TRBJ2-7,CASSQDPAVYEQYF
-,TRBV28,TRBJ2-2,CASSPGLAGSGELFFFF
few,TRBV28,TRBJ1-1,CASRLPGQRSATEAFF
many,TRBV15,TRBJ2-2,CATSRGGTSGGELFF
many,TRBV10-3,TRBJ2-4,CAISDGDPGIQYF
-,TRBV20-1,TRBJ2-1,CSARMGLAGGHSYNEQFF
-,TRBV6-8,TRBJ2-1,CASGSSGSGMYNEQFF
many,TRBV6-1,TRBJ1-3,CATPGIGAGSGNTIYF
-,TRBV2,TRBJ2-7,CASQLTYEQYF